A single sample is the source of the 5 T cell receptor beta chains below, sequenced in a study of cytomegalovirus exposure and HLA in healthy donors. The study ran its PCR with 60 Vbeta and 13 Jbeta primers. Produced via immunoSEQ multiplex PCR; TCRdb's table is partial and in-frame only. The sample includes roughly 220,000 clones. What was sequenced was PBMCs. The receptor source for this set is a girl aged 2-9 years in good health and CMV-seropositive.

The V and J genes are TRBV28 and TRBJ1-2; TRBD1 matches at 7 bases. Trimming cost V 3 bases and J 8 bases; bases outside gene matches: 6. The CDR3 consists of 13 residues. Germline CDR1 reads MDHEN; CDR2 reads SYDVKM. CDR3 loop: CASSLEGADGYTF. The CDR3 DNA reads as TGTGCCAGCAGTTTGGAGGGGGCGGACGGCTACACCTTC.

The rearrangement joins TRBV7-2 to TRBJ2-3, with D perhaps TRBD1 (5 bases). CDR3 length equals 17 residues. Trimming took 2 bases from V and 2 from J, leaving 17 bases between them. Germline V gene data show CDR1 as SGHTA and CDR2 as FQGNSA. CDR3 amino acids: CASSLSGLWGSTDTQYF. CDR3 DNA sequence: TGTGCCAGCAGCTTAAGTGGTCTTTGGGGCTCCACAGATACGCAGTATTTT.

CDR3 sequence: CASSLTGQAFVANEKLFF. The CDR3 DNA reads as TGTGCCAGCAGTTTAACCGGACAGGCCTTTGTGGCTAATGAAAAACTGTTTTTT. The rearrangement links TRBV27 to TRBJ1-4; 7 bases agree with TRBD1. V lost 2 bases, J lost 3 bases, and 12 bases stayed unmatched. Germline V gene lookup returns CDR1 MNHEY and CDR2 SMNVEV (reference sequence). The CDR3 is made up of 18 amino acids.

The CDR3 region is CSVANRDPGNTIYF. CDR3 coding DNA: TGCAGCGTTGCGAACAGGGACCCTGGAAACACCATATATTTT. The rearrangement joins TRBV29-1 to TRBJ1-3; TRBD1 might be the D (6 bases). The CDR3 loop spans 14 amino acids. The V end lost 4 bases, the J end lost 2 bases, and 12 bases lay between the germline ends. Germline values: CDR1 SQVTM, CDR2 ANQGSEA.

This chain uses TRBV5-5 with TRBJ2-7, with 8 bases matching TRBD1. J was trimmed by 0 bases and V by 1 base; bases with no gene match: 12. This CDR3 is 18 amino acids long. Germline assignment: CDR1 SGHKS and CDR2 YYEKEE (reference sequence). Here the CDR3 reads CASSLLRQGTSSSYEQYF. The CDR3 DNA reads TGTGCCAGCAGCTTGTTGAGACAGGGGACTTCCTCCTCCTACGAGCAGTACTTC.